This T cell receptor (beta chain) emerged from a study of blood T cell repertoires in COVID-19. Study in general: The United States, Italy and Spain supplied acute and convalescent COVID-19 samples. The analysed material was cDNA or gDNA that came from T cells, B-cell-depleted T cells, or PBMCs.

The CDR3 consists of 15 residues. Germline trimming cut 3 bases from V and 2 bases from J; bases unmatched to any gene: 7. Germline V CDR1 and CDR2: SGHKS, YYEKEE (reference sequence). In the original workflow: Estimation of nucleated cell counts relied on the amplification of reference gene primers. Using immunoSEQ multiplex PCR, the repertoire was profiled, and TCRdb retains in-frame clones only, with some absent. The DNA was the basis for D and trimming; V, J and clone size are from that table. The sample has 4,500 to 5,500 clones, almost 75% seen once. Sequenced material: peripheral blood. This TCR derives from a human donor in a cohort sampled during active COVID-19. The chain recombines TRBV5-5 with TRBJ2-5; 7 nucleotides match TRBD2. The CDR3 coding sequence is TGTGCCAGCAGCTCCCTCGGGGGGAAACAAGAGACCCAGTACTTC. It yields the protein CASSSLGGKQETQYF.